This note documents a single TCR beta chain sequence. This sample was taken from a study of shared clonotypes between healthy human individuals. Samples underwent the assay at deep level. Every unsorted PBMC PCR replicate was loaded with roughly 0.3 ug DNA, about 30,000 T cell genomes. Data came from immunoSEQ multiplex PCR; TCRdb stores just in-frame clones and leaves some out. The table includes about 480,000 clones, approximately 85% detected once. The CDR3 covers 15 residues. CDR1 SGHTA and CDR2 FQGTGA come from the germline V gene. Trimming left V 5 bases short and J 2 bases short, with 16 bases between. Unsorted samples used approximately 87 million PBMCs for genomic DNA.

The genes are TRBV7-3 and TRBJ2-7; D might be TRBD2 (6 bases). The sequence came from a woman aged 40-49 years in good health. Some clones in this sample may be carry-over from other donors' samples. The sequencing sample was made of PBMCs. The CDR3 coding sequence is TGTGCCAGCAGCCCCAGTAGCGGAGGAGCCTACGAGCAGTACTTC. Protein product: CASSPSSGGAYEQYF.